The rows below give T cell receptor beta chains drawn from one sample of a study of blood T cell repertoires in COVID-19. Sequenced by immunoSEQ multiplex PCR; TCRdb stores in-frame clones only, minus some. The data hold over 200,000 clones, with roughly 82% observed a single time. The source material was peripheral blood. These receptors were collected from a woman aged 35 to 49 with acute or convalescent COVID-19. Both conserved end residues are part of each CDR3. The order of the fields is clone size, CDR3 length, V gene, D gene, J gene, CDR3 protein, CDR3 DNA. A D gene is named only where the DNA matches it firmly. Not all rows give a size; the values are once, few, many and, for expanded clones, a class.

.	13	TRBV7-9	.	TRBJ1-1	CASSLGLATEAFF	TGTGCCAGCAGCCTTGGACTAGCGACTGAAGCTTTCTTT
.	16	TRBV7-2	.	TRBJ1-2	CASSLAHLTGPKGYTF	TGTGCCAGCAGCTTAGCCCACCTAACAGGGCCTAAGGGCTACACCTTC
.	14	TRBV5-1	.	TRBJ2-3	CASSLSTTPGAQYF	TGCGCCAGCAGCCTGTCGACTACCCCAGGTGCGCAGTATTTT
.	14	TRBV7-3	TRBD1	TRBJ1-6	CASSFAGGNSPLHF	TGTGCCAGCAGCTTTGCAGGGGGTAATTCACCCCTCCACTTT
.	13	TRBV18	.	TRBJ1-5	CASSPGPDQPQHF	TGTGCCAGCTCACCAGGCCCTGATCAGCCCCAGCATTTT
few	12	TRBV3-1/TRBV3-2	.	TRBJ2-7	CASSQNMREQYF	TGTGCCAGCAGCCAGAATATGCGGGAGCAGTACTTC
once	14	TRBV2	.	TRBJ1-2	CASSERVEYVGYTF	TGTGCCAGCAGTGAGCGGGTGGAGTATGTAGGCTACACCTTC
.	13	TRBV6-1	.	TRBJ1-5	CASSDRSNQPQHF	TGTGCCAGCAGTGACCGTAGCAATCAGCCCCAGCATTTT
.	15	TRBV6-5	.	TRBJ2-7	CASSPSGQGSHEQYF	TGTGCCAGCAGTCCTAGCGGACAGGGTTCCCACGAGCAGTACTTC
.	12	TRBV10-3	.	TRBJ2-7	CAIATITYEQYF	TGTGCCATCGCGACTATTACCTACGAGCAGTACTTC
.	14	TRBV7-2	.	TRBJ2-7	CASSFPGLYYEQYF	TGTGCCAGCAGCTTCCCCGGACTGTATTACGAGCAGTACTTC
.	13	TRBV5-6	.	TRBJ2-3	CASSLRGTDTQYF	TGTGCCAGCAGCTTGAGGGGCACGGATACGCAGTATTTT
.	15	TRBV6-5	TRBD1	TRBJ2-7	CASSLRTGNSYEQYF	TGTGCCAGCAGTCTCCGGACAGGAAACTCCTACGAGCAGTACTTC
.	15	TRBV4-1	TRBD1	TRBJ1-5	CASSPTDRGSQPQHF	TGCGCCAGCAGCCCAACGGACAGGGGAAGTCAGCCCCAGCATTTT
.	17	TRBV19	TRBD1	TRBJ1-2	CASSIGERTGSNYGYTF	TGTGCCAGTAGTATAGGAGAAAGGACAGGATCCAACTATGGCTACACCTTC
.	15	TRBV28	TRBD1	TRBJ2-7	CASSPPGGALPEQYF	TGTGCCAGCAGCCCCCCAGGGGGCGCCCTGCCCGAGCAGTACTTC
.	16	TRBV29-1	TRBD2	TRBJ2-7	CSVEAPAGGLSYEQYF	TGCAGCGTTGAAGCCCCAGCGGGAGGCCTCTCCTACGAGCAGTACTTC
.	17	TRBV18	TRBD2	TRBJ2-3	CASSPRVTSGGTDTQYF	TGTGCCAGCTCACCACGAGTGACTAGCGGGGGCACAGATACGCAGTATTTT
.	19	TRBV21-1	.	TRBJ2-2	CASSKEPGKGCLTTGELFF	TGTGCCAGCAGCAAAGAGCCAGGGAAGGGCTGCCTCACCACCGGGGAGCTGTTTTTT
.	16	TRBV6-2/TRBV6-3	TRBD1	TRBJ1-5	CASRYYGTGVNQPQHF	TGTGCCAGCAGGTACTACGGGACAGGGGTTAATCAGCCCCAGCATTTT
.	20	TRBV3-1/TRBV3-2	TRBD2	TRBJ2-2	CASSQGASGRPRGGTGELFF	TGTGCCAGCAGCCAAGGAGCCAGCGGGAGGCCCAGAGGTGGCACCGGGGAGCTGTTTTTT
.	12	TRBV24-1	.	TRBJ1-4	CATRGLDEKLFF	TGTGCCACCAGGGGGCTAGATGAAAAACTGTTTTTT
.	15	TRBV6-5	.	TRBJ2-5	CASSRAGPSGKTQYF	TGTGCCAGCAGTAGAGCCGGGCCGTCGGGGAAGACCCAGTACTTC
.	15	TRBV11-3	.	TRBJ2-3	CASSLGAASTDTQYF	TGTGCCAGCAGCTTGGGGGCCGCTAGCACAGATACGCAGTATTTT
.	16	TRBV4-1	TRBD1	TRBJ1-4	CASSQVGGTGFEKLFF	TGCGCCAGCAGCCAAGTAGGTGGGACAGGTTTCGAAAAACTGTTTTTT
.	19	TRBV11-2	TRBD1	TRBJ1-3	CASSLVVWDRGTFGNTIYF	TGTGCCAGCAGCTTAGTTGTTTGGGACAGGGGAACTTTTGGAAACACCATATATTTT
.	12	TRBV4-2	.	TRBJ2-4	CASSQEGSIQYF	TGTGCCAGCAGCCAGGAGGGGTCCATTCAGTACTTC
.	15	TRBV5-6	.	TRBJ2-1	CASSLSPARPNEQFF	TGTGCCAGCAGCTTGTCCCCGGCCAGGCCCAATGAGCAGTTCTTC
.	13	TRBV11-2	.	TRBJ1-2	CASSYLQNYGYTF	TGTGCCAGCAGCTACCTACAGAACTATGGCTACACCTTC
.	15	TRBV24-1	TRBD2	TRBJ2-3	CATRASGRGTDTQYF	TGTGCCACCAGGGCTAGCGGGAGAGGAACAGATACGCAGTATTTT
few	11	TRBV12-3/TRBV12-4	.	TRBJ2-1	CASSQRGEQFF	TGTGCCAGCTCCCAAAGGGGAGAGCAGTTCTTC
.	13	TRBV9	.	TRBJ2-3	CASSVLGGDTQYF	TGTGCCAGCAGCGTCCTAGGGGGAGATACGCAGTATTTT
.	15	TRBV18	.	TRBJ1-4	CASSPPMAGDEKLFF	TGTGCCAGCTCACCACCGATGGCAGGGGATGAAAAACTGTTTTTT
.	14	TRBV24-1	.	TRBJ1-2	CATSDFTANYGYTF	TGTGCCACCAGTGATTTTACAGCTAACTATGGCTACACCTTC
.	16	TRBV27	.	TRBJ2-2	CASSPRGGGYTGELFF	TGTGCCAGCAGTCCCAGAGGGGGGGGATACACCGGGGAGCTGTTTTTT
.	13	TRBV6-5	.	TRBJ1-1	CASRNTANTEAFF	TGTGCCAGCAGAAACACAGCGAACACTGAAGCTTTCTTT
.	14	TRBV24-1	.	TRBJ1-5	CATSDVQSNQPQHF	TGTGCCACCAGTGATGTTCAATCCAATCAGCCCCAGCATTTT
.	12	TRBV25-1	.	TRBJ1-1	CASSELGGEAFF	TGTGCCAGCAGTGAACTGGGGGGTGAAGCTTTCTTT
few	15	TRBV7-9	.	TRBJ2-3	CASSLSTGVRDTQYF	TGTGCCAGCAGCTTATCAACGGGAGTGAGGGATACGCAGTATTTT
.	14	TRBV3-1/TRBV3-2	TRBD1	TRBJ2-7	CASSPRQGWYEQYF	TGTGCCAGCAGCCCCCGACAGGGTTGGTACGAGCAGTACTTC
.	15	TRBV7-3	TRBD1	TRBJ2-1	CASSSAGTEYNEQFF	TGTGCCAGCAGCTCGGCCGGGACAGAGTACAATGAGCAGTTCTTC
.	13	TRBV7-2	TRBD2	TRBJ2-5	CAVSGSGQETQYF	TGTGCCGTTAGCGGGAGTGGCCAAGAGACCCAGTACTTC
.	11	TRBV20-1	TRBD1	TRBJ1-6	CSAEDRQGVHF	TGCAGTGCTGAGGACCGTCAGGGGGTTCACTTT
.	14	TRBV7-8	TRBD1	TRBJ1-4	CASSQTGTNEKLFF	TGTGCCAGCAGCCAGACAGGGACTAATGAAAAACTGTTTTTT
few	16	TRBV5-8	TRBD1	TRBJ2-2	CASSWMTGRNTGELFF	TGTGCCAGCAGCTGGATGACAGGGCGGAACACCGGGGAGCTGTTTTTT
.	15	TRBV11-1	.	TRBJ1-3	CASSLDLRAGNTIYF	TGTGCCAGCAGCTTAGACCTTCGGGCTGGAAACACCATATATTTT
.	16	TRBV4-1	TRBD2	TRBJ2-3	CASSQGTSTAGYTQYF	TGCGCCAGCAGCCAAGGGACTAGTACCGCCGGATACACGCAGTATTTT
.	15	TRBV18	TRBD1	TRBJ2-4	CASSQTGPPKNIQYF	TGTGCCAGCTCACAGACAGGGCCCCCCAAAAACATTCAGTACTTC
.	14	TRBV28	.	TRBJ1-3	CASTGANSGNTIYF	TGTGCCAGCACCGGAGCCAACTCTGGAAACACCATATATTTT
.	16	TRBV29-1	TRBD1	TRBJ2-2	CSVGVVDRANTGELFF	TGCAGCGTTGGTGTCGTGGACAGGGCGAACACCGGGGAGCTGTTTTTT
.	17	TRBV4-3	TRBD2	TRBJ2-7	CASSHLTSASGSHEQYF	TGCGCCAGCAGCCATTTAACGTCGGCTAGCGGGAGCCACGAGCAGTACTTC
.	13	TRBV10-3	.	TRBJ2-7	CAISESSFDEQYF	TGTGCCATCAGTGAGTCCAGTTTCGACGAGCAGTACTTC
.	16	TRBV27	TRBD1	TRBJ1-1	CASSLDGQAWNTEAFF	TGTGCCAGCAGCCTAGACGGACAGGCTTGGAACACTGAAGCTTTCTTT
.	15	TRBV4-1	TRBD1	TRBJ1-1	CASSFRTGEETEAFF	TGCGCCAGCAGCTTCCGGACAGGGGAAGAGACTGAAGCTTTCTTT
.	11	TRBV3-1/TRBV3-2	.	TRBJ2-3	CASRRADTQYF	TGTGCCAGCAGGAGAGCGGATACGCAGTATTTT
.	12	TRBV9	.	TRBJ2-1	CASSVDVYEQFF	TGTGCCAGCAGCGTAGATGTATATGAGCAGTTCTTC
many	17	TRBV4-2	TRBD2	TRBJ2-1	CASSRSPGLAGPNEQFF	TGTGCCAGCAGCCGTTCGCCGGGACTAGCGGGCCCCAATGAGCAGTTCTTC
.	13	TRBV27	.	TRBJ1-2	CASSPTGFYGYTF	TGTGCCAGCAGTCCGACAGGTTTCTATGGCTACACCTTC